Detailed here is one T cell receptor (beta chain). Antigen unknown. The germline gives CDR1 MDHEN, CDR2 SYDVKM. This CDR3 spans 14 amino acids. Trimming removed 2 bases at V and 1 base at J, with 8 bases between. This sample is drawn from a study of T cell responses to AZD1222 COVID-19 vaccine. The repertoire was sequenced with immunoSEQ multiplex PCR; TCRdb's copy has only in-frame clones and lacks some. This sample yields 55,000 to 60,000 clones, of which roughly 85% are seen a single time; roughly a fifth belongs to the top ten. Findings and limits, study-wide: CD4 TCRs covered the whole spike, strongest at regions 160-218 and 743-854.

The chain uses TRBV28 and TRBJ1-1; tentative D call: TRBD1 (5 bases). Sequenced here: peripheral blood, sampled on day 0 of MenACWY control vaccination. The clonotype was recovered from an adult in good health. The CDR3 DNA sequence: TGTGCCAGCAGTTTAAGGACATCGAACACTGAAGCTTTCTTT. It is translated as CASSLRTSNTEAFF.